The 10 T cell receptor beta chains reported below all come from one sample, sequenced in a study of radiotherapy plus CTLA-4 blockade in lung cancer. Data came from immunoSEQ multiplex PCR; TCRdb stores just in-frame clones and leaves some out. The table lists about 51,000 clones, 65% to 80% of them singletons. The specimen comprised peripheral blood, sampled from a patient treated with radiotherapy plus ipilimumab. The source is a human donor with non-small cell lung cancer whose response to radiotherapy plus ipilimumab could not be evaluated.

The rearrangement links TRBV7-3 to TRBJ1-1; D perhaps matches TRBD1 (6 bases). Germline values: CDR1 SGHTA, CDR2 FQGTGA. V was pared by 4 bases and J by 12 bases, with 21 bases between. The CDR3 length is 14 residues. DNA of the CDR3: TGTGCCAGCAGCTATGGGACATTAGAAAAAGGGACTTTCTTT. Encoded protein: CASSYGTLEKGTFF.

This clone appeared once. Here the CDR3 DNA reads TGTGCCAGTAGACCTATTACAGGGAATCAGCCCCAGCATTTT. Protein sequence: CASRPITGNQPQHF. V is TRBV19 and J is TRBJ1-5; D is perhaps TRBD1 (6 bases). Trimming shortened V by 6 bases and J by 4 bases, and 13 bases separated the two germline ends. This CDR3 is 14 amino acids long. Germline CDR1 and CDR2: LNHDA and SQIVND (reference sequence).

This clone is medium-sized. This chain joins TRBV2 and TRBJ1-6, with TRBD1 identical over 8 bases. The J segment lost 9 bases and the V segment lost 4 bases, leaving 5 bases of the junction unmatched. CDR3 length: 14 amino acids. Germline lookup yields CDR1 SNHLY and CDR2 FYNNEI. The CDR3 here is CASSADRGSSPLHF. The CDR3 region has the DNA TGTGCCAGCAGTGCAGACAGGGGTTCTTCACCCCTCCACTTT.

The chain recombines TRBV11-1 with TRBJ2-7, with 9 nucleotides matching TRBD1. This CDR3 is built from 12 residues. The V and J ends lost 6 bases and 7 bases, in that order; junction bases with no gene match: 4. Germline V gene lookup returns CDR1 SGHAT and CDR2 FQDESV (reference sequence). The CDR3 DNA follows: TGTGCCAGCAGATCGGGACAGGGAGAGCAGTACTTC. Protein: CASRSGQGEQYF.

This clone was recorded once. This chain joins TRBV4-2 and TRBJ1-4; TRBD1 agrees at 7 bases. V lost 3 bases, J lost 4 bases, and 2 bases stayed unmatched. The CDR3 loop spans 14 amino acids. Germline-derived CDR1 and CDR2 are LGHNA and YNFKEQ. CDR3 loop: CASSQGDSNEKLFF. The CDR3 DNA follows: TGTGCCAGCAGCCAGGGGGACAGTAATGAAAAACTGTTTTTT.

The chain has TRBV7-3 and TRBJ2-2, with 8 bases that match TRBD2. V was clipped by 1 base and J by 7 bases; unmatched bases: 8. Germline CDR1 is SGHTA and CDR2 is FQGTGA. This CDR3 spans 16 amino acids. CDR3 protein: CASSLNGGGPFGELFF. The CDR3 DNA follows: TGTGCCAGCAGCTTAAATGGCGGGGGGCCGTTCGGGGAGCTGTTTTTT.

This clone appeared once. The V call is TRBV4-3, the J call TRBJ1-6; D possibly corresponds to TRBD1 (6 bases). Germline assignment: CDR1 LGHNA and CDR2 YSLEER. V lost 0 bases and J 0 bases, leaving 12 bases between the germline ends. This CDR3 has 18 amino acids. In DNA form, the CDR3 reads TGCGCCAGCAGCCAAGAAATCGGCAGGGGCTCCTATAATTCACCCCTCCACTTT. Translation: CASSQEIGRGSYNSPLHF.

J is TRBJ1-6 and V is TRBV27, with TRBD1 matching over 8 bases. This CDR3 is 16 amino acids long. In germline, CDR1 is MNHEY, CDR2 SMNVEV (reference sequence). J gave up 7 bases and V 7 bases, and 12 bases lay outside the gene matches. CDR3 protein: CASTPDRVTGNSPLHF. The DNA of the CDR3 is TGTGCCAGCACCCCGGACAGGGTGACGGGAAATTCACCCCTCCACTTT.

This chain connects TRBV9 to TRBJ2-1; TRBD2 matches at 13 bases. The germline CDR1 and CDR2 sequences are SGDLS and YYNGEE. V shed 0 bases, J shed 6 bases, and the junction held 0 bases outside the gene matches. The CDR3 has 15 residues. The CDR3 sequence: CASSVGLAGGNEQFF. CDR3 DNA sequence: TGTGCCAGCAGCGTAGGACTAGCGGGGGGCAATGAGCAGTTCTTC.

This clone has just a few counts. Different DNA sequences within this sample yield the same CDR3. The gene calls are TRBV7-3 and TRBJ2-1; the match to TRBD2 covers 8 bases. The J segment lost 0 bases and the V segment lost 4 bases, leaving 5 bases of the junction unmatched. Per the germline V gene, CDR1 is SGHTA and CDR2 is FQGTGA. The CDR3 extends over 16 amino acids. CDR3 residues: CASSSLAGSSYNEQFF. The CDR3 nucleotides are TGTGCCAGCAGCTCCTTAGCGGGAAGCTCCTACAATGAGCAGTTCTTC.